Each of the 24 T cell receptor beta chains below was sequenced from the same sample in a study of CD8 T cells in ankylosing spondylitis. Each CDR3 protein gets one entry after TCRdb re-called the 5' RACE reads with MiXCR. The sample holds approximately 110,000 distinct CDR3 sequences; 24% are singletons and the top ten take over 9%. Sequencing was carried out using synovial fluid, either unsorted or a sorted T cell fraction (not recorded which). All receptors come from a male donor with ankylosing spondylitis.

This clonotype showed up just a few times. J is TRBJ2-1 and V is TRBV5-1; 7 bases fit TRBD1. Germline CDR1 SGHRS, CDR2 YFSETQ. Unmatched junction bases numbered 12, after V lost 8 bases and J lost 7 bases. CDR3 size: 14 residues. As DNA, the CDR3 is TGCGCCAGTCAACTAGGACAGGCATCAAATGAGCAGTTCTTC. It codes for CASQLGQASNEQFF.

Only a few counts were recorded for this clonotype. CDR3 residues: CASSPLAGAFNEQFF. The CDR3 DNA reads as TGTGCCAGCAGCCCACTAGCGGGAGCTTTCAATGAGCAGTTCTTC. The chain recombines TRBV7-7 with TRBJ2-1; 11 bases match TRBD2. The length of the CDR3 is 15 residues. Germline lookup yields CDR1 SSHAT and CDR2 FNYEAQ (reference sequence). Trimming took 5 bases from V and 6 from J; bases not matched to a gene: 6.

J is TRBJ2-1 and V is TRBV19; 10 bases map to TRBD2. The germline CDR1 and CDR2 sequences are LNHDA and SQIVND (reference sequence). V was clipped by 1 base and J by 8 bases; unmatched bases: 5. The CDR3 is 15 amino acids. DNA for the CDR3: TGTGCCAGTAGTATAGGGCTAGCGGGAGACGATGAGCAGTTCTTC. Translated: CASSIGLAGDDEQFF.

The chain is built from TRBV2 and TRBJ2-7, with a tentative D call TRBD1 (5 bases). Between the trimmed V and J ends, which lost 3 bases and 6 bases, there was a span of 12 bases. This CDR3 spans 13 amino acids. Germline values: CDR1 SNHLY, CDR2 FYNNEI. CDR3 nucleotide sequence: TGTGCCAGCAGTGAGGCAGGGTGGGTCGAGCAGTACGTC. It translates to CASSEAGWVEQYV.

This chain joins TRBV7-9 and TRBJ2-5, with D hard to call. Germline CDR1 SEHNR, CDR2 FQNEAQ (reference sequence). The CDR3 has 11 amino acids. Trimming pared 7 bases from V and 5 bases from J, leaving 8 bases between. The DNA of the CDR3 is TGTGCCAGCACCTTGATGGAGACCCAGTACTTC. Translated, it gives CASTLMETQYF.

The chain couples TRBV20-1 to TRBJ1-4; D possibly corresponds to TRBD1 (6 bases). CDR1 and CDR2 (germline): DFQATT, SNEGSKA (reference sequence). CDR3 size: 12 residues. V was trimmed by 7 bases and J by 8 bases, leaving 14 bases between them. Here the CDR3 DNA reads TGCAGTGTGACTCGGGGGGCAGAAAAACTGTTTTTT. This codes for CSVTRGAEKLFF.

The chain employs TRBV3-1 and TRBJ2-7; no definite D call. Germline assignment: CDR1 LGHDT and CDR2 YNNKEL (reference sequence). Trimming took 1 base from V and 0 from J, leaving 10 bases between them. This CDR3 spans 15 amino acids. The CDR3 is CASSQAGSGSYEQYF. CDR3 DNA: TGTGCCAGCAGCCAAGCCGGTTCCGGCTCCTACGAGCAGTACTTC.

This chain connects TRBV27 to TRBJ2-3; 9 bases fit TRBD1. V lost 0 bases and J lost 4; bases outside the gene matches: 11. The CDR3 sequence is 18 residues long. Germline V lookup: CDR1 MNHEY, CDR2 SMNVEV (reference sequence). The CDR3 sequence is CASSLSMYRGLSSDTQYF. In nucleotides, the CDR3 is TGTGCCAGCAGTTTATCGATGTACAGGGGGCTGAGCTCAGATACGCAGTATTTT.

This clonotype appeared once. Since the CDR3 does not end with the conserved phenylalanine or tryptophan, this likely comes from a read error. The chain combines TRBV28 with TRBJ1-1; TRBD1 matches at 7 bases. Germline V gene data show CDR1 as MDHEN and CDR2 as SYDVKM. J was trimmed by 7 bases and V by 6 bases; bases with no gene match: 8. There are 13 residues in the CDR3. The CDR3 DNA sequence: TGTGCCAGCAGGGACGGGACAGCGCTTGAAGCTTTCCTT. Amino acids: CASRDGTALEAFL.

The table lists this clonotype with a few counts. The chain recombines TRBV20-1 with TRBJ2-1; no clear D. V lost 5 bases and J 10 bases, leaving 12 bases between the germline ends. The CDR3 spans 11 residues. Germline V gene sequence: CDR1 DFQATT, CDR2 SNEGSKA (reference sequence). CDR3 residues: CSAWVGPEQFF. CDR3 in DNA: TGCAGTGCTTGGGTAGGTCCCGAGCAGTTCTTC.

The J gene is TRBJ1-2, the V gene TRBV5-4, with 9 bases that match TRBD1. The CDR3 is made up of 15 amino acids. Germline-derived CDR1 and CDR2 are SGHNT and YYREEE (reference sequence). The V and J ends lost 3 bases and 3 bases, in that order; junction bases with no gene match: 6. Written as DNA, the CDR3 is TGTGCCAGCAGCTCCACAGGGGGCGCTTACTATGGCTACACCTTC. Translation: CASSSTGGAYYGYTF.

This clonotype was counted once. CDR3 in amino acids: CASSPSGTRLGEQYF. CDR3 DNA sequence: TGTGCCAGCTCACCATCTGGGACTAGACTCGGTGAGCAGTACTTC. V gene TRBV18 combines with J gene TRBJ2-7; 8 bases map to TRBD2. Germline CDR1 and CDR2: KGHSH and LQKENI. This CDR3 contains 15 residues. With V trimmed by 2 bases and J by 7 bases, 10 bases remained unmatched.

The V and J genes are TRBV7-9 and TRBJ2-7; D might be TRBD1 (6 bases). Per the germline V gene, CDR1 is SEHNR and CDR2 is FQNEAQ (reference sequence). CDR3 length: 14 residues. Deletions cut 7 bases from V and 2 bases from J, with 15 bases between. The CDR3 nucleotides read TGTGCCAGCATGCTGACAGGCGTCACCTACGAGCAGTACTTC. Its translation is CASMLTGVTYEQYF.

This clonotype was seen only a few times. The CDR3 is CASSPRGRTDTQYF. The CDR3 DNA reads TGTGCCAGCAGCCCGAGGGGGCGCACAGATACGCAGTATTTT. The chain couples TRBV7-9 to TRBJ2-3, with 7 bases that match TRBD1. CDR1 and CDR2 (germline): SEHNR, FQNEAQ (reference sequence). The trim removed 5 bases at V and 1 base at J, leaving 3 bases unmatched. The CDR3 has 14 amino acids.

The chain recombines TRBV3-1 with TRBJ2-3, with a weak D call TRBD1 (5 bases). V lost 3 bases and J lost 2, with 9 bases in between. The CDR3 is made up of 14 amino acids. CDR1 LGHDT and CDR2 YNNKEL come from the germline V gene (reference sequence). CDR3 loop: CASSHRGPTDTQYF. As DNA, the CDR3 is TGTGCCAGCAGCCATAGGGGTCCCACAGATACGCAGTATTTT.

This clonotype has ten or more counts. The gene calls are TRBV7-2 and TRBJ2-7; 7 nucleotides match TRBD1. The germline V gene encodes CDR1 SGHTA and CDR2 FQGNSA. This CDR3 spans 14 amino acids. V gave up 5 bases and J gave up 5 bases; unmatched junction bases: 9. CDR3: CASSVRTGRDEQYF. The CDR3 DNA is TGTGCCAGCAGCGTAAGGACAGGTCGCGACGAGCAGTACTTC.

This clonotype showed up just a few times. This chain links TRBV3-1 with TRBJ2-7; D remains unclear. The V end was cut by 4 bases, the J end by 3 bases, with 10 bases between. CDR1 is LGHDT, CDR2 YNNKEL, per germline (reference sequence). The CDR3 length is 13 residues. The CDR3, as DNA: TGTGCCAGCAGCCTTAAGAGGTACTACGAGCAGTACTTC. Encoded protein: CASSLKRYYEQYF.

This clonotype was recorded many times. In nucleotides, the CDR3 is TGCGCCAGCAGCTTGGCACCTAGCTGGGACGAGCAGTACTTC. Encoded protein: CASSLAPSWDEQYF. This chain uses TRBV5-1 with TRBJ2-7, with D possibly matching TRBD2 (5 bases). V was shortened by 0 bases and J by 5 bases, with 12 bases between the two germline ends. Germline CDR1 SGHRS, CDR2 YFSETQ. This CDR3 has 14 residues.

This clonotype was counted many times. The rearrangement joins TRBV7-9 to TRBJ2-7, with D possibly TRBD2 on 6 matching bases. The CDR3 is made up of 12 amino acids. Germline values: CDR1 SEHNR, CDR2 FQNEAQ (reference sequence). V lost 5 bases and J 4 bases, leaving 9 bases between the germline ends. This CDR3 reads CASSTGTYEQYV. CDR3 bases: TGTGCCAGCAGCACCGGGACTTACGAGCAGTACGTC.

The rearrangement links TRBV7-2 to TRBJ2-1; D is ambiguous. From germline, CDR1 is SGHTA and CDR2 FQGNSA. The CDR3 length is 14 residues. Trimming took 3 bases from V and 0 from J, leaving 6 bases between them. CDR3 region: CASSFSSSYNEQFF. For the CDR3, the DNA is TGTGCCAGCAGCTTTTCGAGCTCCTACAATGAGCAGTTCTTC.

This clonotype showed up many times. The chain carries TRBV6-2 or TRBV6-3 and TRBJ2-7, with TRBD1 as a possible D gene (5 bases). CDR1 MNHEY and CDR2 SVGEGT come from the germline V gene. V shed 3 bases and J shed 6 bases, with 9 bases lying between them. The CDR3 extends over 12 amino acids. CDR3 sequence: CASSYPGFEQYV. The CDR3, as DNA: TGTGCCAGCAGTTATCCAGGGTTCGAGCAGTACGTC.

A few counts support this clonotype. The CDR3 is CAVTSGFDEQFF. As DNA, the CDR3 is TGTGCGGTGACTAGTGGGTTCGATGAGCAGTTCTTC. The chain recombines TRBV3-1 with TRBJ2-1, with D perhaps TRBD2 (6 bases). The germline gives CDR1 LGHDT, CDR2 YNNKEL (reference sequence). The CDR3 sequence is 12 residues long.

J is TRBJ1-5 and V is TRBV3-1; D is uncertain. CDR1 is LGHDT and CDR2 is YNNKEL in the germline V gene (reference sequence). This CDR3 is built from 14 residues. Trimming pared 4 bases from V and 7 bases from J, leaving 14 bases between. Here the CDR3 reads CASSRRLSVQPQHF. CDR3 sequence (DNA): TGTGCCAGCAGCCGGCGGCTGTCGGTCCAGCCCCAGCATTTT.

This clonotype has just a few counts. The rearrangement links TRBV9 to TRBJ2-2; 7 bases are shared with TRBD1. This CDR3 has 12 residues. Germline V lookup: CDR1 SGDLS, CDR2 YYNGEE. The V and J ends lost 4 bases and 6 bases, in that order; junction bases with no gene match: 0. The CDR3 region has the DNA TGTGCCAGCAGCACAGGGGCCGGGGAGCTGTTTTTT. This codes for CASSTGAGELFF.